What follows is one TCR beta chain and its context. Antigen: not known. PCR employed 60 Vbeta and 13 Jbeta primers. TCRdb keeps only in-frame clones here, not all; method: immunoSEQ multiplex PCR. This table holds 100,000 to 150,000 clones, 70% to 80% found once. Germline CDR1 and CDR2: LGHNT and FRNRAP. J was trimmed by 7 bases and V by 5 bases; bases with no gene match: 6. The CDR3 extends over 14 amino acids. This sample stems from a study of cytomegalovirus exposure and HLA in healthy donors. Whole-study results and caveats: The study put 150 to 200 TCR beta chains on its list as cytomegalovirus-associated. A later analysis found that most CMV-associated TCR beta chains appeared HLA-restricted.

The genes are TRBV12-5 and TRBJ1-4; 8 nucleotides match TRBD1. The TCR comes from a man aged 40-50 years in good health and CMV-seronegative. Input material: PBMCs. CDR3 sequence (DNA): TGTGCTAGTGGTGAACAGGGGGGTCGTGAAAAACTGTTTTTT. As protein: CASGEQGGREKLFF.